The 25 T cell receptor beta chains in this list originate from one sample, sequenced in a study of lymphopenia after photon versus proton radiotherapy (dated by TCRdb to about 2019). The library came from the immunoSEQ multiplex PCR assay. TCRdb took this table from immuneACCESS and kept in-frame rearrangements with V and J called. Such tables lack part of the clones; where checked against another copy, unresolved V genes explain under half of the gap, and the rest is unexplained. The sample table shows about 39,000 clones, and approximately 90% are seen once. 15% of the sample rests with the top ten. Here the sequenced sample was peripheral blood, taken from a patient treated with photon-based radiotherapy. All receptors come from a man aged 55-75 years with cholangiocarcinoma.

The chain is built from TRBV4-2 and TRBJ2-3; 10 positions agree with TRBD1. Germline CDR1 reads LGHNA; CDR2 reads YNFKEQ. V shed 5 bases, J shed 5 bases, and the junction held 10 bases outside the gene matches. CDR3 length: 16 residues. As DNA, the CDR3 is TGTGCCAGCAGCTCCCAACTGGGACAGGGGATAGATACGCAGTATTTT. This codes for CASSSQLGQGIDTQYF.

V is TRBV25-1 and J is TRBJ2-7, with 9 bases aligning to TRBD1. Trimming at V came to 3 bases and at J to 0 bases, leaving 6 bases not matched to a gene. Germline values: CDR1 MGHDK, CDR2 SYGVNS. The CDR3 contains 16 residues. CDR3 sequence reads: CASSDPGQGSSYEQYF. CDR3 DNA sequence: TGTGCCAGCAGTGACCCGGGACAGGGCAGCTCCTACGAGCAGTACTTC.

The gene calls are TRBV5-6 and TRBJ2-5, with TRBD1 identical over 9 bases. The CDR3 extends over 14 amino acids. Germline CDR1 is SGHDT and CDR2 is YYEEEE. Losses at the gene ends were 4 bases for V and 4 bases for J; bases not matched to a gene: 5. CDR3 amino acids: CASSPRTGAETQYF. CDR3 DNA sequence: TGTGCCAGCAGCCCAAGGACAGGGGCAGAGACCCAGTACTTC.

CDR3 DNA: TGTGCCAGGGACGGCAAAGAGACCCAGTACTTC. Its translation: CARDGKETQYF. J is TRBJ2-5 and V is TRBV2; D is unresolved. With 9 bases removed from V and 3 bases from J, the gap between germline ends came to 8 bases. The length of the CDR3 is 11 residues. Germline assignment: CDR1 SNHLY and CDR2 FYNNEI.

J is TRBJ1-1 and V is TRBV7-8; the match to TRBD1 covers 10 bases. Germline trimming cut 5 bases from V and 5 bases from J; bases unmatched to any gene: 5. The CDR3 totals 14 residues. Germline CDR1 reads SGHVS; CDR2 reads FQNEAQ. CDR3 sequence (DNA): TGTGCCAGCAGCCTCGGGACAGGGGATACTGAAGCTTTCTTT. Protein product: CASSLGTGDTEAFF.

The chain has TRBV7-2 and TRBJ2-1; 8 nucleotides line up with TRBD2. Germline V gene lookup returns CDR1 SGHTA and CDR2 FQGNSA. The CDR3 length is 14 residues. Unmatched junction bases numbered 6, after V lost 1 base and J lost 10 bases. CDR3 residues: CASSLGRGAFEQFF. The CDR3 DNA reads TGTGCCAGCAGCTTAGGGCGGGGGGCCTTCGAGCAGTTCTTC.

V usage is TRBV10-3 and J usage is TRBJ2-7; 14 bases are a match to TRBD2. The junction had 14 bases not matched to a gene; V was cut back by 11 bases and J by 5 bases. This CDR3 spans 16 amino acids. The germline V gene encodes CDR1 ENHRY and CDR2 SYGVKD. CDR3 sequence reads: CASNAGLAGGHHEQYF. The CDR3 region has the DNA TGTGCCTCCAATGCCGGACTAGCGGGAGGCCATCACGAGCAGTACTTC.

This clone was counted between two and nine times. V usage is TRBV6-5 and J usage is TRBJ2-7; TRBD1 matches 9 bases. Unmatched junction bases numbered 4, after V lost 1 base and J lost 3 bases. Germline V gene lookup returns CDR1 MNHEY and CDR2 SVGAGI. The CDR3 is made up of 15 amino acids. CDR3 in amino acids: CASSYYEGQGYEQYF. As DNA, the CDR3 is TGTGCCAGCAGTTACTATGAGGGACAGGGCTACGAGCAGTACTTC.

This clone was observed a handful of times. This chain links TRBV5-1 with TRBJ2-7; maybe TRBD2 (5 bases). The V end lost 0 bases, the J end lost 3 bases, and 13 bases lay between the germline ends. Germline CDR1 reads SGHRS; CDR2 reads YFSETQ. The CDR3 spans 15 residues. For the CDR3, the DNA is TGCGCCAGCAGCTTGGGCACCGGGATTATCTACGAGCAGTACTTC. Translated: CASSLGTGIIYEQYF.

The chain couples TRBV28 to TRBJ2-7; 7 bases map to TRBD1. CDR3 size: 15 residues. Germline V lookup: CDR1 MDHEN, CDR2 SYDVKM. Germline trimming cut 6 bases from V and 4 bases from J; bases unmatched to any gene: 12. The CDR3 DNA is TGTGCCAGCAGATACGCCCCTGACAGGGTGTACGAGCAGTACTTC. Its translation is CASRYAPDRVYEQYF.

The chain couples TRBV20-1 to TRBJ2-1; D gene unclear. From germline, CDR1 is DFQATT and CDR2 SNEGSKA (reference sequence). V was trimmed by 6 bases and J by 7 bases, leaving 7 bases between them. The CDR3 is made up of 10 amino acids. CDR3 nucleotides: TGCAGTGCATCATGGAATGAGCAGTTCTTC. It is translated as CSASWNEQFF.

This chain joins TRBV6-6 and TRBJ2-1; 12 bases align to TRBD2. Per the germline V gene, CDR1 is MNHNY and CDR2 is SVGAGI (reference sequence). This CDR3 comprises 15 residues. J gave up 4 bases and V 6 bases, and 4 bases lay outside the gene matches. The CDR3 sequence is CASRPGTSGYNEQFF. The CDR3 DNA sequence: TGTGCCAGCAGACCCGGGACTAGCGGGTACAATGAGCAGTTCTTC.

The chain employs TRBV13 and TRBJ1-1; D is possibly TRBD1 (5 bases). Trimming left V 0 bases short and J 8 bases short, with 16 bases between. Germline loops: CDR1 PRHDT, CDR2 FYEKMQ (reference sequence). The CDR3 totals 15 residues. The CDR3 protein is CASSLGPSGNKEAFF. In nucleotides, the CDR3 is TGTGCCAGCAGCTTAGGACCCTCAGGGAACAAAGAAGCTTTCTTT.

The genes are TRBV25-1 and TRBJ2-3; D is perhaps TRBD1 or TRBD2 (5 bases each). The CDR3 has 14 residues. Germline CDR1 reads MGHDK; CDR2 reads SYGVNS. The V end was cut by 7 bases, the J end by 0 bases, with 11 bases between. CDR3 region: CASTLAGSTDTQYF. DNA for the CDR3: TGTGCCAGCACCCTAGCAGGGAGCACAGATACGCAGTATTTT.

The gene calls are TRBV7-8 and TRBJ1-2; possibly TRBD1 for D (5 bases). The CDR3 consists of 16 residues. The V gene's germline CDR1 is SGHVS and CDR2 FQNEAQ. The V and J ends lost 5 bases and 3 bases respectively, with 19 bases between them. This CDR3 is CASSLDPEGRDYGYTF. For the CDR3, the DNA is TGTGCCAGCAGCCTAGATCCAGAGGGGCGAGACTATGGCTACACCTTC.

The chain combines TRBV5-4 with TRBJ2-2; D might be TRBD1 (6 bases). The CDR3 spans 15 residues. Trimming took off 0 bases at V and 4 bases at J, with 10 bases between the two ends. CDR1 is SGHNT and CDR2 is YYREEE in the germline V gene (reference sequence). The CDR3 nucleotides are TGTGCCAGCAGCTTGGGACAGGAGCCCACCGGGGAGCTGTTTTTT. This translates into CASSLGQEPTGELFF.

The chain uses TRBV28 and TRBJ1-4; D call uncertain. This CDR3 contains 13 residues. Trimming took 1 base from V and 8 from J, leaving 8 bases between them. Germline V gene lookup returns CDR1 MDHEN and CDR2 SYDVKM. Here the CDR3 reads CASSLYWGEKLFF. CDR3 coding DNA: TGTGCCAGCAGTTTATATTGGGGAGAAAAACTGTTTTTT. The variable domain in full, completed from reference TRBV28 and TRBJ1-4, reads DVKVTQSSRYLVKRTGEKVFLECVQDMDHENMFWYRQDPGLGLRLIYFSYDVKMKEKGDIPEGYSVSREKKERFSLILESASTNQTSMYLCASSLYWGEKLFFGSGTQLSVL.

The V call is TRBV11-2, the J call TRBJ2-7; 8 bases fit TRBD1. The CDR3 length is 16 residues. Germline CDR1 and CDR2: SGHAT and FQNNGV. After removal of 5 bases from V and 4 bases from J, the junction contained 13 bases not matched to a gene. The CDR3 here is CASSTQWAGGIYEQYF. DNA for the CDR3: TGTGCCAGCAGCACCCAATGGGCAGGGGGCATTTACGAGCAGTACTTC.

This chain connects TRBV9 to TRBJ1-1; D may be TRBD1 (5 bases). The CDR3 loop spans 13 amino acids. Germline V CDR1 and CDR2: SGDLS, YYNGEE. Trimming shortened V by 0 bases and J by 7 bases, and 10 bases separated the two germline ends. The CDR3 reads CASSVGGFGEAFF. As DNA, the CDR3 is TGTGCCAGCAGCGTAGGGGGGTTCGGTGAAGCTTTCTTT.

The chain couples TRBV18 to TRBJ2-1; a possible D gene is TRBD2 (6 bases). The germline V gene has CDR1 KGHSH and CDR2 LQKENI. The length of the CDR3 is 15 residues. Trimming pared 2 bases from V and 7 bases from J, leaving 15 bases between. The CDR3 DNA follows: TGTGCCAGCTCACCAGGTAGCGCGGGGAAGAATGAGCAGTTCTTC. It translates to CASSPGSAGKNEQFF.

V gene TRBV28 combines with J gene TRBJ2-1; TRBD2 aligns across 13 bases. The ends lost 5 bases at V and 9 bases at J; junction bases unmatched: 10. The CDR3 loop spans 16 amino acids. Germline V gene sequence: CDR1 MDHEN, CDR2 SYDVKM. CDR3: CASSPTGLAGVREQFF. CDR3 DNA: TGTGCCAGCAGTCCCACCGGACTAGCGGGAGTTCGTGAGCAGTTCTTC.

The chain is built from TRBV6-6 and TRBJ2-1; D is unclear. Germline values: CDR1 MNHNY, CDR2 SVGAGI (reference sequence). The CDR3 runs to 11 residues. Trimming stripped 1 base from V and 10 bases from J, with 5 bases between. CDR3 protein: CASSYWWEQFF. The CDR3 nucleotides read TGTGCCAGCAGTTACTGGTGGGAGCAGTTCTTC.

The rearrangement uses TRBV21-1 and TRBJ1-1; the table's D gene call, TRBD1, was not cross checked with the DNA. TRBV21-1 is reported as a pseudogene. The CDR3 spans 14 residues. The CDR3 region is CASSRKTGSTEAFF. The CDR3 nucleotides read TGTGCCAGCAGTCGGAAGACAGGGAGCACTGAAGCTTTCTTT.

This clone is a singleton in its sample. This sequence joins TRBV6-5 and TRBJ1-2; D uncertain. The CDR3 is 15 amino acids. Germline V gene lookup returns CDR1 MNHEY and CDR2 SVGAGI. V was pared by 6 bases and J by 2 bases, with 16 bases between. The CDR3 reads CASRDRAFSNYGYTF. The CDR3 DNA reads TGTGCCAGCAGAGACCGGGCCTTTAGCAACTATGGCTACACCTTC.

The V gene is TRBV7-2, the J gene TRBJ2-7; D not resolved. The germline gives CDR1 SGHTA, CDR2 FQGNSA. This CDR3 has 11 residues. V gave up 5 bases and J gave up 4 bases, with 6 bases separating them. Written as DNA, the CDR3 is TGTGCCAGCAGCCCCAAGTACGAGCAGTACTTC. Translated: CASSPKYEQYF.